This T cell receptor (beta chain) comes out of a study of tumor-infiltrating lymphocytes in primary liver carcinoma. Study summary: Roughly 3.5 to 7.13 million productive TCRbeta reads were obtained per sample, with similar numbers across tissue types. Study-level findings and limits: Only about 7.5-25% of top clones spanned all five tumor regions.

CDR3 length equals 11 residues. CDR1 GTSNPN and CDR2 SVGIG come from the germline V gene (reference sequence). Trimming removed 4 bases from V and 4 bases from J, with 7 bases in between. Unsorted bulk tissue of about 20-30 mg yielded co-extracted RNA and DNA. A constant-region primer primed TCR beta cDNA synthesis from about 490 ng of total RNA. Slightly modified ARM-PCR, run as three nested multiplex PCR rounds, produced the TCR beta libraries. Both of the initial two PCR rounds ran for nine to eleven cycles and employed TRBV1-TRBV30 forward primers alongside a C-beta reverse primer. A single record per CDR3 protein comes from TCRdb applying MiXCR to the multiplex PCR reads. Found here are roughly 120,000 distinct CDR3 sequences, 50% to 65% of them singletons; the top ten hold 9.3%. Regarding this clonotype: The target antigen is unknown.

Material for sequencing was liver tumor tissue from sampling region 1. Subset specified: tumor region T1, superior pole. The V and J genes are TRBV30 and TRBJ1-1; D is unclear. The receptor was derived from a woman in her sixties with primary liver carcinoma and hepatitis B virus infection. CDR3 sequence reads: CAWTLSTEAFF. In DNA, the CDR3 is TGTGCCTGGACGCTGAGCACTGAAGCTTTCTTT. The full variable domain, rest sourced from reference TRBV30 and TRBJ1-1, is SQTIHQWPATLVQPVGSPLSLECTVEGTSNPNLYWYRQAAGRGLQLLFYSVGIGQISSEVPQNLSASRPQDRQFILSSKKLLLSDSGFYLCAWTLSTEAFFGQGTRLTVV.